Below, 4 T cell receptor beta chains from the same sample are listed, as sequenced in a study of shared clonotypes between healthy human individuals. Data came from immunoSEQ multiplex PCR; TCRdb stores just in-frame clones and leaves some out. This sample has about 2.3 million clones, with over 90% found just once. Specimen: naive CD4+ T cells from PBMCs. Regarding subset: CD45RA+ positively selected. The source is a man aged 18 to 29 in good health. Some clones in this sample may be carry-over from other donors' samples.

The rearrangement links TRBV25-1 to TRBJ2-7; possibly TRBD1 for D (6 bases). CDR3 length equals 14 residues. Germline CDR1 MGHDK, CDR2 SYGVNS. V dropped 6 bases and J dropped 2 bases, with 14 bases sitting between them. The CDR3 sequence is CASRTPGQPYEQYF. The CDR3 bases are TGTGCCAGCAGGACCCCGGGACAACCCTACGAGCAGTACTTC.

As to this clone: Different DNA sequences within this sample yield the same CDR3. The J gene is TRBJ2-5, the V gene TRBV29-1; D is uncertain. V dropped 3 bases and J dropped 5 bases, with 10 bases sitting between them. Germline lookup yields CDR1 SQVTM and CDR2 ANQGSEA. The CDR3 runs to 12 residues. DNA for the CDR3: TGCAGCGTTGAGGGGTTAGGGGAGACCCAGTACTTC. It yields the protein CSVEGLGETQYF.

The chain recombines TRBV19 with TRBJ2-5; D is possibly TRBD1 or TRBD2 (6 bases each). This CDR3 comprises 16 residues. V lost 2 bases and J lost 4, with 17 bases in between. Germline V gene data show CDR1 as LNHDA and CDR2 as SQIVND (reference sequence). CDR3 region: CASSISQGGWRETQYF. CDR3 nucleotides: TGTGCCAGTAGTATATCCCAAGGGGGGTGGAGAGAGACCCAGTACTTC.

This chain joins TRBV7-3 and TRBJ2-3; D possibly corresponds to TRBD2 (5 bases). V was shortened by 4 bases and J by 2 bases, with 10 bases between the two germline ends. The CDR3 spans 14 residues. Germline CDR1 SGHTA, CDR2 FQGTGA. This CDR3 is CASSSTRTTDTQYF. CDR3 in DNA: TGTGCCAGCAGCTCTACTAGAACCACAGATACGCAGTATTTT.